The 4 T cell receptor beta chains below were found in one sample sequenced in a study of T-cell memory formation after mild COVID-19. Using its own MiXCR run on the 5' RACE reads, TCRdb lists one record per CDR3 protein. Of hundreds of thousands of distinct CDR3 sequences in the sample, roughly 17% were seen once. The sequenced sample was PBMCs or a T cell subset sorted from them (not recorded which). All receptors derive from an adult woman who had mild COVID-19 (a few samples of this study predate the infection). Cell type and time point are not known.

This clonotype was observed many times. The chain recombines TRBV2 with TRBJ2-5; TRBD2 might be the D (7 bases). V lost 4 bases to trimming and J lost 4 bases, with 13 bases between them. The CDR3 is 14 residues long. The germline V gene has CDR1 SNHLY and CDR2 FYNNEI. The CDR3 spells CASSGPGGGETQYF. Written as DNA, the CDR3 is TGTGCCAGCAGTGGGCCGGGGGGCGGAGAGACCCAGTACTTC.

This clonotype was observed once. The chain uses TRBV5-6 and TRBJ2-7; 10 bases map to TRBD1. V was pared by 6 bases and J by 3 bases, with 6 bases of the junction left unmatched. Germline V gene lookup returns CDR1 SGHDT and CDR2 YYEEEE. This CDR3 region has 14 residues. The CDR3 nucleotides are TGTGCCAGCACCCAGCGGACAGGGGGCTACGAGCAGTACTTC. Protein product: CASTQRTGGYEQYF.

V and J are TRBV2 and TRBJ2-1, with TRBD2 matching 7 bases. The CDR3 runs 17 residues. V shed 3 bases, J shed 0 bases, and the junction held 8 bases outside the gene matches. Germline V gene lookup returns CDR1 SNHLY and CDR2 FYNNEI. In DNA form, the CDR3 reads TGTGCCAGCAGTGACTCCGGGAGGCCACCCTCCTACAATGAGCAGTTCTTC. Translating it yields CASSDSGRPPSYNEQFF.

This clonotype was observed a few times. The chain links TRBV9 to TRBJ1-5; tentatively, D is TRBD1 (5 bases). Trimming stripped 1 base from V and 5 bases from J, with 16 bases between. The CDR3 spans 16 residues. CDR1 and CDR2 (germline): SGDLS, YYNGEE. CDR3 in amino acids: CASSVPGGVEDQPQHF. The DNA of the CDR3 is TGTGCCAGCAGCGTACCCGGGGGGGTGGAGGATCAGCCCCAGCATTTT. Looking up the rest from reference TRBV9 and TRBJ1-5 gives the full variable domain: DSGVTQTPKHLITATGQRVTLRCSPRSGDLSVYWYQQSLDQGLQFLIQYYNGEERAKGNILERFSAQQFPDLHSELNLSSLELGDSALYFCASSVPGGVEDQPQHFGDGTRLSIL.